Below are 23 T cell receptor beta chains sequenced from a single sample in a study of Graves' ophthalmopathy and Graves' hyperthyroidism. RNA transcripts provided the template for amplifying TCR beta CDR3 regions. The workflow started with a first-round RT-PCR run with HTBI primers and then moved on to a second-round multiplex PCR. TCRdb fed the multiplex PCR reads into MiXCR, producing one record per CDR3 protein. Here the sample spans 300,000 to 350,000 distinct CDR3 sequences, 15% to 20% being singletons. Source material: peripheral blood. These receptors came from an adult man with Graves' ophthalmopathy.

In this sample, this clonotype turned up many times. The conserved phenylalanine or tryptophan is not found at the CDR3 terminus, so this likely reflects a read error. V is TRBV28 and J is TRBJ2-7, with TRBD1 matching 8 bases. The CDR3 contains 12 residues. Per germline, CDR1 MDHEN and CDR2 SYDVKM. Losses at the gene ends were 8 bases for V and 2 bases for J; bases not matched to a gene: 2. The CDR3 loop reads CASGQGPYEQYL. For the CDR3, the DNA is TGTGCCAGCGGACAGGGTCCCTACGAGCAGTACCTC.

This clonotype appeared many times. The chain couples TRBV28 to TRBJ1-2; D is unclear. V dropped 7 bases and J dropped 4 bases, with 16 bases sitting between them. The CDR3 contains 14 residues. Germline V gives CDR1 MDHEN, CDR2 SYDVKM. CDR3 loop: CASTPQPYGYGYTF. CDR3 nucleotides: TGTGCCAGCACCCCTCAGCCTTACGGCTATGGCTACACCTTC.

The CDR3 DNA reads TGTGCCACCAGCAGACAGGGGGGTAGCAATCAGCCCCAGCATTTT. It is translated as CATSRQGGSNQPQHF. The rearrangement joins TRBV15 to TRBJ1-5, with TRBD1 matching 7 bases. The CDR3 spans 15 residues. With 2 bases clipped from V and 0 bases from J, the junction kept 1 base outside the gene matches. The germline V gene encodes CDR1 LNHNV and CDR2 YYDKDF (reference sequence). Drawing the rest from reference TRBV15 and TRBJ1-5, the complete variable domain is DAMVIQNPRYQVTQFGKPVTLSCSQTLNHNVMYWYQQKSSQAPKLLFHYYDKDFNNEADTPDNFQSRRPNTSFCFLDIRSPGLGDTAMYLCATSRQGGSNQPQHFGDGTRLSIL.

This clonotype came up many times. The chain carries TRBV12-3 or TRBV12-4 and TRBJ1-6, with D unresolved. There are 16 residues in the CDR3. Between the trimmed V and J ends, which lost 11 bases and 0 bases, there was a span of 17 bases. CDR3 nucleotide sequence: TGTGCCTCCCGGACTGTAGGGAGCTCCTATAATTCACCCCTCCACTTT. Translated, it gives CASRTVGSSYNSPLHF.

The chain joins TRBV30 to TRBJ2-2, with 8 bases identical to TRBD2. Germline trimming cut 5 bases from V and 0 bases from J; bases unmatched to any gene: 11. This CDR3 has 17 residues. Germline-derived CDR1 and CDR2 are GTSNPN and SVGIG (reference sequence). CDR3 coding DNA: TGTGCCTGGGATACCGGGGGGGGGGGCCCGAACACCGGGGAGCTGTTTTTT. Amino acids: CAWDTGGGGPNTGELFF.

This clonotype showed up many times. The chain joins TRBV15 to TRBJ1-1; no definite D call. V lost 4 bases, J lost 10 bases, and 16 bases lay in between. Per germline, CDR1 LNHNV and CDR2 YYDKDF (reference sequence). There are 13 residues in the CDR3. CDR3 loop: CATSTPAGLAAFF. For the CDR3, the DNA is TGTGCCACCAGCACCCCGGCCGGGCTGGCAGCTTTCTTT.

This clonotype was counted at least ten times. V gene TRBV6-2 or TRBV6-3 combines with J gene TRBJ2-7, with 8 bases identical to TRBD2. Germline loops: CDR1 MNHEY, CDR2 SVGEGT. V lost 0 bases, J lost 3 bases, and 1 base stayed unmatched. The CDR3 has 14 residues. The CDR3 DNA reads as TGTGCCAGCAGTTACTCCGGGACTAGCTACGAGCAGTACTTC. As protein: CASSYSGTSYEQYF.

This clonotype was seen repeatedly, ten times or more. The chain employs TRBV7-9 and TRBJ2-5; D unclear. The CDR3 runs to 14 residues. Between the trimmed V and J ends, which lost 5 bases and 5 bases, there was a span of 15 bases. The germline gives CDR1 SEHNR, CDR2 FQNEAQ (reference sequence). CDR3 DNA: TGTGCCAGCAGCCCCTGGTGGATGGAGGAGACCCAGTACTTC. This translates into CASSPWWMEETQYF.

Ten or more counts support this clonotype. V and J are TRBV6-2 or TRBV6-3 and TRBJ2-7; the match to TRBD1 covers 7 bases. The junction had 9 bases not matched to a gene; V was cut back by 5 bases and J by 11 bases. Germline assignment: CDR1 MNHEY and CDR2 SVGEGT. This CDR3 is built from 12 residues. DNA of the CDR3: TGTGCCAGCAGTAGGGACAGCTCAAAGGAGTACTTC. It is translated as CASSRDSSKEYF.

This clonotype appeared many times. J is TRBJ2-2 and V is TRBV6-1, with 7 bases identical to TRBD1. This CDR3 region has 13 residues. The germline V gene encodes CDR1 MNHNS and CDR2 SASEGT. The V and J ends lost 7 bases and 7 bases, in that order; junction bases with no gene match: 6. DNA for the CDR3: TGTGCCAGCAAAAGGGGGCGCAGCGGGGAGCTGTTTTTT. The encoded protein is CASKRGRSGELFF.

Note on this clonotype: It may be a read error: a sequence one base away is much more abundant. Since the CDR3 does not end with the conserved phenylalanine or tryptophan, this likely comes from a read error. The chain employs TRBV4-3 and TRBJ1-1; D uncertain. Trimming took 1 base from V and 4 from J, leaving 7 bases between them. Germline CDR1 is LGHNA and CDR2 is YSLEER. The length of the CDR3 is 13 residues. The DNA for the CDR3 is TGCGCCAGCAGCCAAGTAGAAGGCACTGAAGCTTTCCTT. It is translated as CASSQVEGTEAFL.

The chain uses TRBV6-2 or TRBV6-3 and TRBJ2-2; TRBD1 might be the D (6 bases). The CDR3 sequence is 15 residues long. Germline CDR1 and CDR2: MNHEY and SVGEGT. With 6 bases removed from V and 1 base from J, the gap between germline ends came to 12 bases. CDR3 coding DNA: TGTGCCAGCAGCGCCTACAGGGTGAACACCGGGGAGCTGTTTTTT. It is translated as CASSAYRVNTGELFF.

This clonotype occurred many times. A read error may be the cause here, since a much bigger clone is one base away. V and J are TRBV20-1 and TRBJ1-6; the match to TRBD1 covers 9 bases. The CDR3 length is 13 residues. Germline lookup yields CDR1 DFQATT and CDR2 SNEGSKA (reference sequence). V dropped 5 bases and J dropped 7; count of bases not matched to a gene: 3. CDR3 sequence: CSAWTGVNSPLHF. The CDR3 DNA reads as TGCAGTGCTTGGACAGGGGTCAATTCACCCCTCCACTTT.

The rearrangement links TRBV10-3 to TRBJ2-7, with D hard to call. The V and J ends lost 4 bases and 6 bases respectively, with 16 bases between them. The CDR3 consists of 14 residues. CDR1 and CDR2 (germline): ENHRY, SYGVKD. Written as DNA, the CDR3 is TGTGCCATCAGTGTGAGAGTCGCTAATTCCGAGCAGTACTTC. Its translation is CAISVRVANSEQYF.

Many counts were recorded for this clonotype. J is TRBJ1-2 and V is TRBV28; D is undetermined. V was pared by 7 bases and J by 6 bases, with 12 bases between. CDR1 is MDHEN, CDR2 SYDVKM, per germline. The CDR3 extends over 12 amino acids. Here the CDR3 reads CASTMTTHGYTF. CDR3 coding DNA: TGTGCCAGCACTATGACCACCCATGGCTACACCTTC.

In this sample, this clonotype turned up many times. This rearrangement joins TRBV19 to TRBJ1-1, with D unresolved. The CDR3 has 14 amino acids. Trimming pared 1 base from V and 2 bases from J, leaving 8 bases between. The germline V gene encodes CDR1 LNHDA and CDR2 SQIVND (reference sequence). The CDR3 here is CASSIGSVNTEAFF. The DNA of the CDR3 is TGTGCCAGTAGTATAGGATCAGTAAACACTGAAGCTTTCTTT.

The sample holds many counts of this clonotype. The J gene is TRBJ1-2, the V gene TRBV6-5; D unresolved. Germline values: CDR1 MNHEY, CDR2 SVGAGI. The length of the CDR3 is 12 residues. Trimming shortened V by 7 bases and J by 6 bases, and 12 bases separated the two germline ends. CDR3: CASTDWVNGYTF. Written as DNA, the CDR3 is TGTGCCAGCACCGACTGGGTAAATGGCTACACCTTC.

This clonotype has more than one count but fewer than ten. This rearrangement joins TRBV25-1 to TRBJ2-5; D possibly uses TRBD1 or TRBD2 (5 bases each). Per germline, CDR1 MGHDK and CDR2 SYGVNS. Trimming removed 2 bases from V and 5 bases from J, with 12 bases in between. CDR3 length: 14 amino acids. The CDR3 DNA follows: TGTGCCAGCAGTGAAAGTTCCTGGGGGGAGACCCAGTACTTC. It yields the protein CASSESSWGETQYF. The whole variable domain, filled in from reference TRBV25-1 and TRBJ2-5, reads EADIYQTPRYLVIGTGKKITLECSQTMGHDKMYWYQQDPGMELHLIHYSYGVNSTEKGDLSSESTVSRIRTEHFPLTLESARPSHTSQYLCASSESSWGETQYFGPGTRLLVL.

This clonotype has a count of ten or more. V and J are TRBV15 and TRBJ1-5; a weak D match, TRBD1 (5 bases). This CDR3 is built from 15 residues. Germline CDR1 is LNHNV and CDR2 is YYDKDF (reference sequence). V lost 0 bases and J lost 3, with 9 bases in between. The CDR3 DNA is TGTGCCACCAGCAGAGATGTACAGGTCAATCAGCCCCAGCATTTT. Its translation is CATSRDVQVNQPQHF.

There are many counts of this clonotype. The chain uses TRBV29-1 and TRBJ2-5; D may match TRBD1 or TRBD2 (5 bases each). Trimming took 2 bases from V and 1 from J, leaving 11 bases between them. CDR1 is SQVTM, CDR2 ANQGSEA, per germline. The CDR3 consists of 14 residues. The CDR3 here is CSVELGGPQETQYF. CDR3 in DNA: TGCAGCGTTGAACTTGGGGGACCCCAAGAGACCCAGTACTTC.

This clonotype was detected many times. This chain joins TRBV9 and TRBJ1-1, with D maybe TRBD1 (5 bases). Deletions cut 4 bases from V and 0 bases from J, with 13 bases between. CDR1 and CDR2 from the germline V gene are SGDLS and YYNGEE. This CDR3 spans 15 amino acids. The CDR3 reads CASSQHRRMNTEAFF. The CDR3 DNA follows: TGTGCCAGCAGCCAACACAGGAGAATGAACACTGAAGCTTTCTTT.

This clonotype was detected only a few times. This may arise from a read error, as a much more abundant clone is one base away. The chain has TRBV20-1 and TRBJ1-6; 8 bases fit TRBD1. CDR3 length: 16 amino acids. Germline V lookup: CDR1 DFQATT, CDR2 SNEGSKA (reference sequence). Here the CDR3 DNA reads TGCACTGCTAGAGATTGGTCAGGGGGCTGGAATTCACCCCTCCACTTT. It yields the protein CTARDWSGGWNSPLHF.

The chain is built from TRBV6-1 and TRBJ1-1; TRBD1 might be the D (6 bases). The V end lost 6 bases, the J end lost 7 bases, and 12 bases lay between the germline ends. The CDR3 is 12 amino acids. Looked up from germline, CDR1 is MNHNS and CDR2 is SASEGT. CDR3 amino acids: CASSLGGREAFF. Written as DNA, the CDR3 is TGTGCCAGCAGCCTCGGGGGGCGTGAAGCTTTCTTT.